This T cell receptor beta chain originates from a study of cytomegalovirus exposure and HLA in healthy donors. Study-level background: Earlier findings included 117 million unique TCR beta sequences obtained from around 180 million T cells. Regarding the study as a whole: Some V segments (TRBV6-2 and TRBV6-3 among them) were excluded as indistinguishable. A prior analysis recorded that most TCR beta V segments were productive about 87% or about 30% of the time.

Concerning this clone: Its cognate antigen is unknown.

Primers: 60 Vbeta forward and 13 Jbeta reverse. Here immunoSEQ multiplex PCR was the method, and the copy in TCRdb shows in-frame clones only, minus some. The table lists about 160,000 clones, about four fifths of them singletons, with roughly 4% in the top ten. CDR3 length: 16 amino acids. The germline V gene encodes CDR1 ENHRY and CDR2 SYGVKD. The V and J ends lost 2 bases and 7 bases, in that order; junction bases with no gene match: 6. Sequencing used PBMCs. This chain joins TRBV10-3 and TRBJ1-5; 12 bases line up with TRBD1. This receptor was taken from a man in his fifties or sixties in good health and CMV-seropositive. CDR3 sequence reads: CAISETGTGGLQPQHF. In DNA form, the CDR3 reads TGTGCCATCAGTGAGACCGGGACAGGGGGCCTCCAGCCCCAGCATTTT.